These 30 T cell receptor beta chains were sequenced from one sample in a study of cytomegalovirus exposure and HLA in healthy donors. A multiplex PCR was run with 60 Vbeta primers and 13 Jbeta primers. Sequencing was performed with immunoSEQ multiplex PCR; in TCRdb, only in-frame clones are kept and a portion is missing. The sample yields fewer than 200,000 clones, about three quarters seen once. The sample taken for sequencing was PBMCs. The receptors derive from a man younger than 30 in good health and CMV-seronegative.

V is TRBV6-4 and J is TRBJ2-7, with D possibly matching TRBD2 (5 bases). Trimming pared 0 bases from V and 6 bases from J, leaving 12 bases between. CDR1 and CDR2 (germline): MRHNA, SNTAGT. This CDR3 has 14 amino acids. The CDR3: CASSDSAEAGEQYF. In nucleotides, the CDR3 is TGTGCCAGCAGTGACTCGGCGGAGGCGGGCGAGCAGTACTTC.

The rearrangement uses TRBV6-1 and TRBJ1-3; 9 nucleotides agree with TRBD1. The junction had 3 bases not matched to a gene; V was cut back by 1 base and J by 2 bases. Germline CDR1 is MNHNS and CDR2 is SASEGT. The CDR3 length is 16 residues. The CDR3: CASSEVNRGPGNTIYF. CDR3 nucleotides: TGTGCCAGCAGTGAAGTCAACAGGGGGCCTGGAAACACCATATATTTT.

The chain couples TRBV27 to TRBJ2-1; D is possibly TRBD2 (6 bases). The CDR3 length is 14 residues. Trimming removed 5 bases from V and 12 bases from J, with 20 bases in between. Germline lookup yields CDR1 MNHEY and CDR2 SMNVEV (reference sequence). CDR3 residues: CASSVGSEGKGQFF. The CDR3 nucleotides read TGTGCCAGCAGTGTGGGGTCGGAGGGGAAAGGGCAGTTCTTC.

This chain uses TRBV19 with TRBJ2-3; D ambiguous. From germline, CDR1 is LNHDA and CDR2 SQIVND (reference sequence). With 0 bases removed from V and 10 bases from J, the gap between germline ends came to 20 bases. This CDR3 contains 16 residues. The CDR3 sequence: CASSIDQRGPAVAQYF. The CDR3, as DNA: TGTGCCAGTAGTATAGATCAGAGAGGCCCCGCCGTAGCGCAGTATTTT.

The chain is built from TRBV18 and TRBJ2-3, with 10 bases that match TRBD2. The CDR3 runs 17 residues. Trimming took 3 bases from V and 3 from J; bases not matched to a gene: 9. CDR1 is KGHSH, CDR2 LQKENI, per germline. The CDR3 coding sequence is TGTGCCAGCTCACCTCCCGAGTCTAGCGGGAGAACAGATACGCAGTATTTT. This codes for CASSPPESSGRTDTQYF. The whole variable domain, filled in from reference TRBV18 and TRBJ2-3, reads NAGVMQNPRHLVRRRGQEARLRCSPMKGHSHVYWYRQLPEEGLKFMVYLQKENIIDESGMPKERFSAEFPKEGPSILRIQQVVRGDSAAYFCASSPPESSGRTDTQYFGPGTRLTVL.

The chain couples TRBV6-5 to TRBJ1-6, with 7 bases fitting TRBD1. The CDR3 spans 15 residues. CDR1 MNHEY and CDR2 SVGAGI come from the germline V gene. The V segment lost 5 bases and the J segment 6 bases; nucleotides outside the gene matches: 7. The CDR3 DNA sequence: TGTGCCAGCAGTCCCCGACAGGGCGTTAATTCACCCCTCCACTTT. Translated, it gives CASSPRQGVNSPLHF.

The chain is built from TRBV4-3 and TRBJ2-3; D ambiguous. Trimming removed 0 bases from V and 1 base from J, with 5 bases in between. Germline CDR1 and CDR2: LGHNA and YSLEER. The CDR3 loop spans 14 amino acids. CDR3: CASSQERGTDTQYF. As DNA, the CDR3 is TGCGCCAGCAGCCAAGAGCGAGGCACAGATACGCAGTATTTT.

The V and J genes are TRBV19 and TRBJ2-5; D is perhaps TRBD1 (5 bases). The end of the DNA fits TRBJ2-7 better, so the J call may be wrong. Per germline, CDR1 LNHDA and CDR2 SQIVND (reference sequence). CDR3 length equals 13 residues. CDR3: CASSMVAGYEQYF. CDR3 nucleotide sequence: TGTGCCAGTAGTATGGTGGCAGGGTACGAGCAGTACTTC.

The V gene is TRBV7-2, the J gene TRBJ1-5; TRBD1 agrees at 8 bases. Trimming at V came to 5 bases and at J to 2 bases, leaving 5 bases not matched to a gene. The CDR3 length is 15 residues. CDR1 and CDR2 (germline): SGHTA, FQGNSA. CDR3 residues: CASSNGQGGNQPQHF. In DNA, the CDR3 is TGTGCCAGCAGCAACGGACAGGGAGGCAATCAGCCCCAGCATTTT.

The genes are TRBV9 and TRBJ2-5, with 10 bases that match TRBD2. The DNA end is a closer match to TRBJ2-7, so the J assignment may be wrong. The germline V gene encodes CDR1 SGDLS and CDR2 YYNGEE. The CDR3 covers 14 residues. CDR3 residues: CASSRTSGSYEQYF. Written as DNA, the CDR3 is TGTGCCAGCAGTCGGACTAGCGGCTCCTACGAGCAGTACTTC.

The chain links TRBV5-6 to TRBJ2-3; D perhaps matches TRBD2 (5 bases). Germline V gives CDR1 SGHDT, CDR2 YYEEEE. The V and J ends lost 2 bases and 2 bases respectively, with 21 bases between them. This CDR3 is built from 18 residues. The DNA of the CDR3 is TGTGCCAGCAGCTTAGGGAGTTTAGCGCTCGTAAACACAGATACGCAGTATTTT. Translating gives CASSLGSLALVNTDTQYF.

This sequence joins TRBV7-2 and TRBJ1-1; D might be TRBD1 (6 bases). The CDR3 is made up of 13 amino acids. The V end lost 4 bases, the J end lost 1 base, and 7 bases lay between the germline ends. The germline V gene encodes CDR1 SGHTA and CDR2 FQGNSA. The CDR3 DNA follows: TGTGCCAGCAGCTCACAGGGGAACACTGAAGCTTTCTTT. Translating it yields CASSSQGNTEAFF.

The chain links TRBV6-5 to TRBJ2-3; a weak D match, TRBD1 (6 bases). Germline CDR1 and CDR2: MNHEY and SVGAGI. The length of the CDR3 is 14 residues. V lost 0 bases to trimming and J lost 6 bases, with 10 bases between them. This chain's CDR3 is CASSYSPRGDTQYF. The DNA for the CDR3 is TGTGCCAGCAGTTACTCCCCGAGGGGGGATACGCAGTATTTT.

This chain joins TRBV5-4 and TRBJ1-1, with 11 bases identical to TRBD1. Unmatched junction bases numbered 6, after V lost 5 bases and J lost 3 bases. The length of the CDR3 is 15 residues. Looked up from germline, CDR1 is SGHNT and CDR2 is YYREEE (reference sequence). CDR3 in amino acids: CASSFWTGGDTEAFF. The CDR3 region has the DNA TGTGCCAGCAGTTTCTGGACAGGGGGCGACACTGAAGCTTTCTTT. Variable domain in full (rest from reference TRBV5-4 and TRBJ1-1): ETGVTQSPTHLIKTRGQQVTLRCSSQSGHNTVSWYQQALGQGPQFIFQYYREEENGRGNFPPRFSGLQFPNYSSELNVNALELDDSALYLCASSFWTGGDTEAFFGQGTRLTVV.

The genes are TRBV27 and TRBJ2-3, with 10 bases identical to TRBD2. The trim removed 4 bases at V and 0 bases at J, leaving 10 bases unmatched. This CDR3 has 18 residues. Germline lookup yields CDR1 MNHEY and CDR2 SMNVEV (reference sequence). The CDR3 region has the DNA TGTGCCAGCAGTTGGGGCCGGACTAGCGGCTCAAGCACAGATACGCAGTATTTT. This gives the protein CASSWGRTSGSSTDTQYF.

This sequence joins TRBV5-1 and TRBJ2-5; 15 nucleotides agree with TRBD2. This CDR3 has 14 amino acids. In germline, CDR1 is SGHRS, CDR2 YFSETQ. V shed 3 bases and J 12 bases; nucleotides not matched to a gene: 6. The CDR3 spells CASSSGLAGGPEYF. In nucleotides, the CDR3 is TGCGCCAGCAGCTCGGGACTAGCGGGAGGACCTGAGTACTTC.

The rearrangement uses TRBV19 and TRBJ2-7; 10 bases are a match to TRBD2. Germline trimming cut 5 bases from V and 2 bases from J; bases unmatched to any gene: 3. The CDR3 has 14 amino acids. CDR1 LNHDA and CDR2 SQIVND come from the germline V gene (reference sequence). The CDR3 is CASSSAGGPYEQYF. The CDR3 region has the DNA TGTGCCAGTAGTTCAGCGGGAGGGCCCTACGAGCAGTACTTC.

Written as DNA, the CDR3 is TGCGCCAGCAGCTTGGTGGCCCCGGGACTAGCGGGAGTCACGAACACCGGGGAGCTGTTTTTT. It specifies CASSLVAPGLAGVTNTGELFF. This chain connects TRBV5-1 to TRBJ2-2, with TRBD2 matching over 14 bases. The V segment lost 0 bases and the J segment 0 bases; nucleotides outside the gene matches: 10. Germline CDR1 SGHRS, CDR2 YFSETQ. This CDR3 is 21 amino acids long.

The chain couples TRBV11-2 to TRBJ1-2; 7 bases are a match to TRBD1. Per germline, CDR1 SGHAT and CDR2 FQNNGV. V lost 7 bases to trimming and J lost 7 bases; unmatched junction nucleotides: 6. This CDR3 contains 12 residues. CDR3 nucleotides: TGTGCCAGCACCTCGACAGGGTTTGGCTACACCTTC. This codes for CASTSTGFGYTF.

The V gene is TRBV27, the J gene TRBJ2-7; 7 nucleotides align to TRBD2. Trimming took 4 bases from V and 3 from J; bases not matched to a gene: 6. The CDR3 is 14 residues long. Germline CDR1 is MNHEY and CDR2 is SMNVEV (reference sequence). CDR3 DNA: TGTGCCAGCAGTTCGGGCGGGAGCGGCTACGAGCAGTACTTC. It specifies CASSSGGSGYEQYF.

The rearrangement links TRBV4-2 to TRBJ2-7, with D perhaps matching TRBD1 (7 bases). Germline lookup yields CDR1 LGHNA and CDR2 YNFKEQ. Trimming stripped 0 bases from V and 4 bases from J, with 13 bases between. CDR3 length: 15 amino acids. The DNA of the CDR3 is TGTGCCAGCAGCCAAGATGCCCCAGGGGGGTACGAGCAGTACTTC. It translates to CASSQDAPGGYEQYF.

This sequence joins TRBV15 and TRBJ2-2; 10 bases map to TRBD2. Unmatched junction bases numbered 4, after V lost 5 bases and J lost 4 bases. The germline CDR1 and CDR2 sequences are LNHNV and YYDKDF (reference sequence). The CDR3 length is 15 residues. The CDR3: CATSGSGRPTGELFF. The CDR3 DNA is TGTGCCACCAGCGGTAGCGGGAGGCCCACCGGGGAGCTGTTTTTT.

This clone turned up a few times. This rearrangement joins TRBV29-1 to TRBJ2-1; 7 nucleotides match TRBD1. Germline loops: CDR1 SQVTM, CDR2 ANQGSEA. The CDR3 runs to 12 residues. J was trimmed by 9 bases and V by 7 bases; bases with no gene match: 9. CDR3 nucleotides: TGCAGCGCCGGACAGGATAGGGGTGAGCAGTTCTTC. Encoded protein: CSAGQDRGEQFF.

The chain has TRBV4-3 and TRBJ2-1; 7 bases are a match to TRBD2. CDR1 is LGHNA and CDR2 is YSLEER in the germline V gene. The CDR3 totals 15 residues. With 0 bases clipped from V and 3 bases from J, the junction kept 2 bases outside the gene matches. The CDR3 DNA reads as TGCGCCAGCAGCCAAGATGGGGGGGGCTACAATGAGCAGTTCTTC. It specifies CASSQDGGGYNEQFF.

This clone was counted once. Within the sample, other DNA sequences also encode this same CDR3. This chain connects TRBV9 to TRBJ2-5; 7 nucleotides align to TRBD1. With V trimmed by 0 bases and J by 5 bases, 7 bases remained unmatched. Germline V CDR1 and CDR2: SGDLS, YYNGEE. The CDR3 runs 15 residues. The CDR3 DNA reads as TGTGCCAGCAGCGTAGTAGGGACAGAGGGGGAGACCCAGTACTTC. Residues: CASSVVGTEGETQYF.

For this clone: At one boundary the junction diverges from the germline segment, which might be a read error. Different DNA sequences within this sample yield the same CDR3. V gene TRBV7-8 combines with J gene TRBJ2-7, with TRBD1 as a possible D gene (6 bases). CDR1 and CDR2 from the germline V gene are SGHVS and FQNEAQ. The CDR3 is 13 amino acids. Written as DNA, the CDR3 is TGTGCTAGCAGGCAGGGGCCGGCATACGAGCAGTACTTC. Translation gives CASRQGPAYEQYF.

This clone was seen only once. The CDR3 nucleotides read TGCGCCAGCAGCCAAGTCAGGACAGCCTCCTACGAGCAGTACTTC. It yields the protein CASSQVRTASYEQYF. The chain joins TRBV4-1 to TRBJ2-7, with a weak D call TRBD1 (6 bases). V dropped 1 base and J dropped 0 bases, with 10 bases sitting between them. Germline CDR1 reads MGHRA; CDR2 reads YSYEKL. This CDR3 comprises 15 residues.

This rearrangement joins TRBV6-6 to TRBJ1-2; D is ambiguous. Trimming took off 8 bases at V and 8 bases at J, with 18 bases between the two ends. CDR1 is MNHNY and CDR2 is SVGAGI in the germline V gene (reference sequence). CDR3 length equals 13 residues. The CDR3 nucleotides read TGTGCCAGCCTTGAGGGAGGCTTCGGGGGCTACACCTTC. Its protein product is CASLEGGFGGYTF.

The rearrangement uses TRBV10-3 and TRBJ1-1, with 7 bases that match TRBD1. The CDR3 totals 13 residues. Unmatched junction bases numbered 2, after V lost 3 bases and J lost 4 bases. Germline loops: CDR1 ENHRY, CDR2 SYGVKD. CDR3 DNA: TGTGCCATCAGTGAACAGGGGACCACTGAAGCTTTCTTT. It encodes CAISEQGTTEAFF.

The chain has TRBV7-9 and TRBJ2-7; 7 nucleotides align to TRBD2. The J segment lost 1 base and the V segment lost 7 bases, leaving 10 bases of the junction unmatched. The germline CDR1 and CDR2 sequences are SEHNR and FQNEAQ (reference sequence). The CDR3 loop spans 15 amino acids. CDR3 sequence: CASTPGLGLSYEQYF. The CDR3 region has the DNA TGTGCCAGCACCCCAGGACTAGGTCTTTCCTACGAGCAGTACTTC.